This T cell receptor beta chain is from a study of vaccination effects on CD4 cells after COVID-19. Looking at the study overall: Samples were taken post-vaccine, and their median timing was 72 days after the second dose.

Antigen-specific CD4+ T cells were first expanded with viral peptide pools by the ViraFEST assay and only then sequenced. A roughly 10-day culture period preceded the isolation of CD4+ T cells. Each person got two doses of an mRNA SARS-CoV-2 vaccine, BNT162b2 or mRNA-1273. Peptides at around 10 ug/ml and IL-2 at around 9.3 IU/ml were added to more than 1.5 million PBMC per well. As concerns this clone: The antigen remains unidentified.

V gave up 5 bases and J gave up 1 base, with 9 bases separating them. Germline V gene data show CDR1 as KGHDR and CDR2 as SFDVKD. The CDR3 sequence is 14 residues long. The table came from immunoSEQ multiplex PCR; TCRdb's copy has only in-frame clones and leaves some out. The data contain tens of thousands of clones, just under 85% of them singletons. The sequencing here drew on CD4+ T cells from PBMCs cultured with HCoV-NL63 spike peptides, taken after COVID-19 vaccination. This TCR was recovered from a human donor who received a COVID-19 vaccine. Some clones in this sample may be carry-over from other donors' samples. The chain employs TRBV24-1 and TRBJ2-3; D gene unclear. In nucleotides, the CDR3 is TGTGCCACCAGTGGTTCCACCCGCACAGATACGCAGTATTTT. Residues: CATSGSTRTDTQYF.